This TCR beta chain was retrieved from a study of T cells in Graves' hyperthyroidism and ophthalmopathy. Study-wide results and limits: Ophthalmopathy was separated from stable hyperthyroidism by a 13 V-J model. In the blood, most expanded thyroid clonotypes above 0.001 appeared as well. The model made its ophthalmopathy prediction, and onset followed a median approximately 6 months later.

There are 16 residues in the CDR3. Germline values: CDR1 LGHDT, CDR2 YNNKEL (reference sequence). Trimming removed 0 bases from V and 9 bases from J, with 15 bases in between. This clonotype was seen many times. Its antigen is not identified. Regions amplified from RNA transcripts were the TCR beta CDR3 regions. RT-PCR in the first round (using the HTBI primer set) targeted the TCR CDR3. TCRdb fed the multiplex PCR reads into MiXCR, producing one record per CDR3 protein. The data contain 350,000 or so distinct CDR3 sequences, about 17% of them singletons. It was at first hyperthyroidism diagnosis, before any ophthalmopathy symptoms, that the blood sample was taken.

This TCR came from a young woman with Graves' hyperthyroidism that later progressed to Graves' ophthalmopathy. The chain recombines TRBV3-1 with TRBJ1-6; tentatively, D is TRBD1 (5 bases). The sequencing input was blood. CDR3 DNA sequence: TGTGCCAGCAGCCAAGAAATGGAGCTGGGGGGTTCACCCCTCCACTTT. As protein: CASSQEMELGGSPLHF.